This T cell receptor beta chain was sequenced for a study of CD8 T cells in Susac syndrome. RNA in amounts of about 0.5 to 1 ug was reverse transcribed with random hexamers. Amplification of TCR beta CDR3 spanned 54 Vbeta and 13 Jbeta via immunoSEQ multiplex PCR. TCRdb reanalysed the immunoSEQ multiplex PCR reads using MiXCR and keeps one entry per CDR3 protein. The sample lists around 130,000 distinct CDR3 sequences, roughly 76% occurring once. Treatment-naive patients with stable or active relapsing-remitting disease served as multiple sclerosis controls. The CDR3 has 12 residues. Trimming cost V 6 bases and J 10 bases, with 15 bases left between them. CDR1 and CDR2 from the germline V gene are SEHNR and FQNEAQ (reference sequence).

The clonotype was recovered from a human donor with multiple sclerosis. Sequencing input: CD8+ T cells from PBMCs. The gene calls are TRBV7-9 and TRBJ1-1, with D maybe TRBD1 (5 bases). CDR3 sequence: CASRDGAGVAFF. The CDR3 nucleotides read TGTGCCAGCAGGGATGGTGCGGGGGTAGCTTTCTTT.